The present entry profiles one TCR beta chain with its context. Profiling relied on immunoSEQ multiplex PCR, and the TCRdb table lists in-frame clones only, not all of them. The sample gives about 150,000 clones, just under 95% of which show up once; approximately 5.7% is in the top ten. The data originate from a study of control samples from healthy donors and cancer patients. The receptor was derived from a man between 35 and 55 years old in good health. The source material was blood.

CDR3 amino acids: CAWSTQYNEQFF. In DNA form, the CDR3 reads TGTGCCTGGAGCACACAATACAATGAGCAGTTCTTC. This rearrangement joins TRBV30 to TRBJ2-1; D remains unclear. V was trimmed by 3 bases and J by 4 bases, leaving 7 bases between them. Germline V gives CDR1 GTSNPN, CDR2 SVGIG (reference sequence). This CDR3 has 12 amino acids.